This record covers a single T cell receptor beta chain. The antigen is not known. This sample was taken from a study of cytomegalovirus exposure and HLA in healthy donors. Study overall: From HLA-typed donors, an early data release held tens of millions of unique TCRs. Whole-study results and caveats: Sequencing artifact likely explains a cluster of highly shared sequence variants. Rare TCR sequences dominated, though some public TCRs recurred in many donors. Follow-up analysis later connected one missense variant in DCLRE1C with trimming of TCR beta V- and J-genes.

With 60 Vbeta and 13 Jbeta primers, the PCR was carried out. TCRdb's table, derived via immunoSEQ multiplex PCR, lists solely in-frame clones and lacks some. The sample shows tens of thousands of clones, roughly 81% of them seen only once. J was trimmed by 4 bases and V by 3 bases; bases with no gene match: 2. Germline CDR1 and CDR2: SGDLS and YYNGEE. This CDR3 has 14 amino acids. V gene TRBV9 combines with J gene TRBJ2-7; 12 nucleotides match TRBD2. The TCR comes from a woman younger than 45 in good health and CMV-seronegative. Sequencing input: PBMCs. The CDR3 protein is CASSGTSGNYEQYF. CDR3 sequence (DNA): TGTGCCAGCAGCGGGACTAGCGGGAATTACGAGCAGTACTTC. The full variable domain, with the rest looked up from reference TRBV9 and TRBJ2-7, is DSGVTQTPKHLITATGQRVTLRCSPRSGDLSVYWYQQSLDQGLQFLIQYYNGEERAKGNILERFSAQQFPDLHSELNLSSLELGDSALYFCASSGTSGNYEQYFGPGTRLTVT.